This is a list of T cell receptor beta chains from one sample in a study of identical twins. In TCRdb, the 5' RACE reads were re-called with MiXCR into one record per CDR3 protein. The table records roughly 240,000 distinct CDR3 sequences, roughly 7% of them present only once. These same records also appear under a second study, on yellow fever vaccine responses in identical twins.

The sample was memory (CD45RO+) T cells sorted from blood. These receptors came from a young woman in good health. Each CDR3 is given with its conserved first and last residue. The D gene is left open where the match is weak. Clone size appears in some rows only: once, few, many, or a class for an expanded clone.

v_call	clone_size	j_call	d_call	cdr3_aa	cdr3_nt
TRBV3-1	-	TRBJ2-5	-	CASCQRTLGIETQYF	TGTGCCAGCTGCCAACGAACACTAGGAATTGAGACCCAGTACTTC
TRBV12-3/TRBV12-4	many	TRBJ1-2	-	CASTKDRYLRGNSNYGYTF	TGTGCCAGCACCAAAGATCGATATCTCAGGGGCAACTCTAACTATGGCTACACCTTC
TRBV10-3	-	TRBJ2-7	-	CAISGRRDDVYEQYF	TGTGCCATCAGTGGACGCCGGGACGACGTCTACGAGCAGTACTTC
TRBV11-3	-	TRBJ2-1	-	CTSSPGTYYNEQFF	TGTACCAGCAGCCCCGGGACCTACTACAATGAGCAGTTCTTC
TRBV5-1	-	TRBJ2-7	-	CASSLEAVVYEQYF	TGCGCCAGCAGCTTGGAGGCGGTAGTTTACGAGCAGTACTTC
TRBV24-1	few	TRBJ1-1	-	CATSETVNTEAFF	TGTGCCACCAGTGAGACAGTGAACACTGAAGCTTTCTTT
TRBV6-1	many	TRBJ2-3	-	CASSEQGGLDTQYF	TGTGCCAGCAGTGAACAGGGGGGTTTGGATACGCAGTATTTT
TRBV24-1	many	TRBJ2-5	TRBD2	CATSSGEGKARETQYF	TGTGCCACCAGCTCCGGGGAGGGTAAAGCGAGGGAGACCCAGTACTTC
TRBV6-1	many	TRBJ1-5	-	CASSASSGPEQPQHF	TGTGCCAGCAGTGCATCCTCAGGGCCGGAGCAGCCCCAGCATTTT
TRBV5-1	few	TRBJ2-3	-	CASLEGSFADTQYF	TGCGCCAGCTTGGAGGGGTCTTTCGCAGATACGCAGTATTTT
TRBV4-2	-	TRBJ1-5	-	CASSQDGAAGVSNQPQHF	TGTGCCAGCAGCCAAGATGGGGCAGCCGGGGTAAGCAATCAGCCCCAGCATTTT
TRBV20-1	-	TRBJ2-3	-	CSARTTGSTDTQYF	TGCAGTGCCCGTACCACCGGAAGCACAGATACGCAGTATTTT
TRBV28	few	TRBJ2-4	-	CASSLWGAKNIQYF	TGTGCCAGCAGTTTATGGGGAGCCAAAAACATTCAGTACTTC
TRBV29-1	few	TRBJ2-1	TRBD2	CSVGGLANYNEQFF	TGCAGCGTTGGAGGACTAGCGAATTACAATGAGCAGTTCTTC
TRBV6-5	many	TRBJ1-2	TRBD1	CASSSADRGYYGYTF	TGTGCCAGCAGTTCCGCCGACAGGGGGTACTATGGCTACACCTTC
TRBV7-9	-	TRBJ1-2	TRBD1	CASSRDRYGYTF	TGTGCCAGCAGCCGGGACAGATATGGCTACACCTTC
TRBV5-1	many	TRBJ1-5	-	CASSLQDQPQHF	TGCGCCAGCAGCTTACAGGACCAGCCCCAGCATTTT